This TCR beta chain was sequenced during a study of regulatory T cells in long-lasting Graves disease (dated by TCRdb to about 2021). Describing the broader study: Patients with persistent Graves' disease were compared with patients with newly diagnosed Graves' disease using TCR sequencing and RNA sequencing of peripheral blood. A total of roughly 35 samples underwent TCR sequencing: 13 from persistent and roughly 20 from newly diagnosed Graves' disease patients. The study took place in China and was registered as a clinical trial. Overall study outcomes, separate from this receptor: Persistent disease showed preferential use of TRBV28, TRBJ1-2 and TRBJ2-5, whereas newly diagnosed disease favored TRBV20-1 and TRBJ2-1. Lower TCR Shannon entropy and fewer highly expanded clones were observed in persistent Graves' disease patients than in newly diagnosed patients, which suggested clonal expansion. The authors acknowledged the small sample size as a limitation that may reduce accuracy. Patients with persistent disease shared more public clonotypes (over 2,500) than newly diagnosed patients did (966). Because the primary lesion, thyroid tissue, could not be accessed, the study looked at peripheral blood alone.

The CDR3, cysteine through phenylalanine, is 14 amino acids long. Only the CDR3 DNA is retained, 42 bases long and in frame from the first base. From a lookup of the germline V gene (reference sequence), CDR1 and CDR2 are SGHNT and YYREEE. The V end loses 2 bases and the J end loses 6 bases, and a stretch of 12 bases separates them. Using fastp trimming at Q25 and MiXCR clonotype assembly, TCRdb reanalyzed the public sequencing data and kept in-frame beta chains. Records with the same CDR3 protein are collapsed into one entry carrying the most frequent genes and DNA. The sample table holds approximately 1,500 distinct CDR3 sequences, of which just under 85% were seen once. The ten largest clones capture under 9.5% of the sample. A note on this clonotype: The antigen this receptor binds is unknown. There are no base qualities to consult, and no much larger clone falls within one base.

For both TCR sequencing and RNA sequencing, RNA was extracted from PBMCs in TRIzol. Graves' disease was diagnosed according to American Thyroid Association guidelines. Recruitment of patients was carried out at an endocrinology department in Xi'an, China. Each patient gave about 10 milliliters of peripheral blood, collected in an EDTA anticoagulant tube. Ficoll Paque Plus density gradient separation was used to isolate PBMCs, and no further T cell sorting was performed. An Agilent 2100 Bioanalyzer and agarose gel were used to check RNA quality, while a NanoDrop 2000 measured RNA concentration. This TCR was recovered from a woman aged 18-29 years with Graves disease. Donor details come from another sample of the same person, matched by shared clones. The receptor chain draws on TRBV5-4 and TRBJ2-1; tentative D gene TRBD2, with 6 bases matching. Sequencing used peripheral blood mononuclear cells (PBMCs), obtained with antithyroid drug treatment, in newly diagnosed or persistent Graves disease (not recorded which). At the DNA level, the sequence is TGTGCCAGCAGCTTCCCCGGGACTGGCAATGAGCAGTTCTTC. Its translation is CASSFPGTGNEQFF.